One sample yielded the 22 T cell receptor beta chains listed below, sequenced in a study of CD8 T cells in Susac syndrome. RNA totalling about 0.45 to 1 ug underwent reverse transcription with random hexamers. TCRdb reanalysed the immunoSEQ multiplex PCR reads using MiXCR and keeps one entry per CDR3 protein. Altogether under 200,000 distinct CDR3 sequences are present, about 96% being singletons, with the ten largest covering about 0.12%. Source material: CD4+ T cells from PBMCs. These receptors all stem from a human donor with Susac syndrome.

The chain has TRBV7-3 and TRBJ1-1, with a weak D call TRBD1 (5 bases). V was pared by 0 bases and J by 5 bases, with 13 bases between. The CDR3 is made up of 15 amino acids. Germline CDR1 reads SGHTA; CDR2 reads FQGTGA. This CDR3 is CASSLTAGSATEAFF. The CDR3 coding sequence is TGTGCCAGCAGCTTAACTGCAGGGTCTGCAACTGAAGCTTTCTTT.

The rearrangement uses TRBV18 and TRBJ2-5; D is uncertain. V lost 3 bases and J lost 3, with 11 bases in between. The CDR3 is 14 amino acids. Germline V CDR1 and CDR2: KGHSH, LQKENI. CDR3 nucleotide sequence: TGTGCCAGCTCACCGGCCGCAAAGGAAGAGACCCAGTACTTC. It yields the protein CASSPAAKEETQYF.

V gene TRBV7-9 combines with J gene TRBJ2-2; perhaps TRBD1 as D (5 bases). Trimming cost V 7 bases and J 4 bases, with 19 bases left between them. CDR1 and CDR2 from the germline V gene are SEHNR and FQNEAQ (reference sequence). The CDR3 extends over 16 amino acids. The CDR3 sequence: CASIPRVLGGTGELFF. The CDR3 region has the DNA TGTGCCAGCATCCCCAGGGTGCTAGGTGGCACCGGGGAGCTGTTTTTT.

The gene calls are TRBV24-1 and TRBJ2-1, with D perhaps TRBD1 or TRBD2 (6 bases each). CDR3 length equals 16 residues. V was trimmed by 3 bases and J by 6 bases, leaving 17 bases between them. The germline CDR1 and CDR2 sequences are KGHDR and SFDVKD. For the CDR3, the DNA is TGTGCCACCAGTGATAGGAGAGGGGGGTCCCTCAATGAGCAGTTCTTC. It is translated as CATSDRRGGSLNEQFF.

The chain employs TRBV5-1 and TRBJ1-2; 7 bases are shared with TRBD1. The CDR3 runs 14 residues. CDR1 and CDR2 (germline): SGHRS, YFSETQ. The trim removed 3 bases at V and 3 bases at J, leaving 5 bases unmatched. CDR3 bases: TGCGCCAGCAGCTCCTCTCAGGGGGACTATGGCTACACCTTC. The encoded protein is CASSSSQGDYGYTF.

The chain recombines TRBV6-2 or TRBV6-3 with TRBJ2-2; 7 bases align to TRBD1. The CDR3 covers 14 residues. CDR1 is MNHEY, CDR2 SVGEGT, per germline. The V gene end was trimmed by 6 bases and the J gene end by 7 bases; junction bases not matched to a gene: 8. This chain's CDR3 is CASRGQAAGGELFF. CDR3 nucleotides: TGTGCCAGCAGAGGACAGGCGGCGGGCGGGGAGCTGTTTTTT.

The chain uses TRBV5-1 and TRBJ2-1; 7 bases are shared with TRBD1. Trimming cost V 4 bases and J 10 bases; bases outside gene matches: 2. Per the germline V gene, CDR1 is SGHRS and CDR2 is YFSETQ. This CDR3 has 11 residues. CDR3 loop: CASSPGQEQFF. DNA of the CDR3: TGCGCCAGCAGCCCGGGACAGGAGCAGTTCTTC.

The sample holds one count of this clonotype. The chain joins TRBV20-1 to TRBJ1-6; D uncertain. Per the germline V gene, CDR1 is DFQATT and CDR2 is SNEGSKA (reference sequence). Trimming stripped 6 bases from V and 6 bases from J, with 12 bases between. The CDR3 consists of 13 residues. CDR3 sequence: CSAYSMGNSPLHF. The DNA of the CDR3 is TGCAGTGCCTATAGCATGGGTAATTCACCCCTCCACTTT.

The chain recombines TRBV30 with TRBJ1-2; D remains ambiguous. In germline, CDR1 is GTSNPN, CDR2 SVGIG (reference sequence). The CDR3 is made up of 10 amino acids. The V end lost 7 bases, the J end lost 8 bases, and 11 bases lay between the germline ends. The CDR3 reads CAFQSMGYTF. CDR3 nucleotide sequence: TGTGCCTTCCAGAGCATGGGCTACACCTTC.

The rearrangement joins TRBV24-1 to TRBJ2-7; D remains ambiguous. The CDR3 is 13 amino acids. Trimming removed 4 bases at V and 7 bases at J, with 13 bases between. CDR1 and CDR2 (germline): KGHDR, SFDVKD. CDR3 in amino acids: CATSDRITEEQYF. The CDR3 DNA follows: TGTGCCACCAGTGACAGGATAACGGAGGAGCAGTACTTC.

J is TRBJ2-5 and V is TRBV9; 11 bases map to TRBD2. From germline, CDR1 is SGDLS and CDR2 YYNGEE. V was pared by 4 bases and J by 2 bases, with 7 bases of the junction left unmatched. This CDR3 is built from 16 residues. The DNA of the CDR3 is TGTGCCAGCAGCCTACAGACTAGCGGGGCGCAAGAGACCCAGTACTTC. Translation gives CASSLQTSGAQETQYF.

The chain combines TRBV5-4 with TRBJ2-3; D not resolved. This CDR3 spans 13 amino acids. Trimming took 2 bases from V and 1 from J, leaving 5 bases between them. Germline assignment: CDR1 SGHNT and CDR2 YYREEE (reference sequence). CDR3: CASSFGGTDTQYF. The CDR3 nucleotides read TGTGCCAGCAGCTTTGGCGGCACAGATACGCAGTATTTT.

The V call is TRBV28, the J call TRBJ2-7; 7 bases fit TRBD2. Germline V gene sequence: CDR1 MDHEN, CDR2 SYDVKM. This CDR3 has 15 residues. Losses at the gene ends were 10 bases for V and 0 bases for J; bases not matched to a gene: 12. The CDR3 reads CATDRSGTYSYEQYF. Written as DNA, the CDR3 is TGTGCCACCGACCGAAGCGGGACGTACTCCTACGAGCAGTACTTC. Complete variable domain (other parts from reference TRBV28 and TRBJ2-7): DVKVTQSSRYLVKRTGEKVFLECVQDMDHENMFWYRQDPGLGLRLIYFSYDVKMKEKGDIPEGYSVSREKKERFSLILESASTNQTSMYLCATDRSGTYSYEQYFGPGTRLTVT.

The chain is built from TRBV9 and TRBJ1-1, with no clear D. Per germline, CDR1 SGDLS and CDR2 YYNGEE. V was clipped by 2 bases and J by 1 base, with 9 bases between them. The CDR3 loop spans 14 amino acids. The CDR3 coding sequence is TGTGCCAGCAGCGTTGGCCTGTCGAACACTGAAGCTTTCTTT. Its protein product is CASSVGLSNTEAFF.

This CDR3 reads CAIGGTGIQETQYF. DNA of the CDR3: TGTGCCATCGGGGGTACAGGGATCCAAGAGACCCAGTACTTC. The rearrangement joins TRBV10-3 to TRBJ2-5; possible D gene TRBD1, 6 bases. V was shortened by 8 bases and J by 1 base, with 14 bases between the two germline ends. Germline assignment: CDR1 ENHRY and CDR2 SYGVKD. The CDR3 has 14 amino acids.

This sequence joins TRBV12-3 or TRBV12-4 and TRBJ1-2; 7 bases align to TRBD1. The V segment lost 5 bases and the J segment 4 bases; nucleotides outside the gene matches: 1. CDR3 length equals 12 residues. The CDR3 loop reads CASSPGGYGYTF. In DNA, the CDR3 is TGTGCCAGCAGTCCAGGGGGCTATGGCTACACCTTC.

The chain carries TRBV27 and TRBJ2-5, with D perhaps TRBD1 (6 bases). Trimming took off 2 bases at V and 2 bases at J, with 12 bases between the two ends. Germline values: CDR1 MNHEY, CDR2 SMNVEV (reference sequence). The CDR3 has 15 amino acids. The CDR3 reads CASSLIVGGQETQYF. The CDR3 nucleotides read TGTGCCAGCAGTTTAATCGTAGGGGGACAAGAGACCCAGTACTTC.

The chain uses TRBV12-3 or TRBV12-4 and TRBJ1-5; D not resolved. Trimming cost V 2 bases and J 0 bases, with 8 bases left between them. The CDR3 runs to 15 residues. CDR3 amino acids: CASSLLFSSNQPQHF. The DNA for the CDR3 is TGTGCCAGCAGTTTACTTTTTAGTAGCAATCAGCCCCAGCATTTT.

In this sample, this clonotype turned up once. The rearrangement joins TRBV2 to TRBJ2-7; possibly TRBD2 for D (5 bases). With 6 bases removed from V and 3 bases from J, the gap between germline ends came to 12 bases. CDR3 size: 13 residues. Germline V gives CDR1 SNHLY, CDR2 FYNNEI. The CDR3 loop is CASSRGINYEQYV. In DNA, the CDR3 is TGTGCCAGCAGCCGGGGTATCAACTACGAGCAGTACGTC.

The rearrangement uses TRBV28 and TRBJ2-7; 7 positions match TRBD2. V trimming: 2 bases; J trimming: 1 base; junction bases outside the gene matches: 5. In germline, CDR1 is MDHEN, CDR2 SYDVKM. CDR3 length: 15 residues. CDR3 amino acids: CASSLGGGPSYEQYF. The CDR3 DNA sequence: TGTGCCAGCAGTTTAGGGGGAGGGCCATCCTACGAGCAGTACTTC.

The genes are TRBV18 and TRBJ1-5; D not certain. There are 13 residues in the CDR3. With 3 bases removed from V and 3 bases from J, the gap between germline ends came to 6 bases. Germline CDR1 reads KGHSH; CDR2 reads LQKENI. The CDR3 DNA reads as TGTGCCAGCTCACCTCTGTCCAATCAGCCCCAGCATTTT. Translating gives CASSPLSNQPQHF.

Written as DNA, the CDR3 is TGTGCCTCTGGCGGGAGTTTCCACGAGCAGTACTTC. This translates into CASGGSFHEQYF. The chain links TRBV18 to TRBJ2-7, with 7 bases lining up with TRBD2. The CDR3 extends over 12 amino acids. The J segment lost 5 bases and the V segment lost 11 bases, leaving 9 bases of the junction unmatched. CDR1 is KGHSH, CDR2 LQKENI, per germline.